This TCR beta chain was identified in a study of CD8+ T cells in alopecia areata. Whole-study results and caveats: Compared with normal scalp, lesional scalp had higher clonality and more expanded CD8+ clones.

Sequencing relied on a cDNA template that was reverse transcribed from extracted RNA. The protocol was immunoSEQ multiplex PCR, while the TCRdb copy is restricted to in-frame clones and leaves out a portion. The table includes 150,000 or so clones, approximately 50% detected once. As to this clone: Its antigen is not identified. The sample holds other DNA sequences that translate to the same CDR3.

The CDR3 covers 15 residues. The V gene end was trimmed by 3 bases and the J gene end by 6 bases; junction bases not matched to a gene: 4. Germline V CDR1 and CDR2: SGHRS, YFSETQ. The genes are TRBV5-1 and TRBJ2-3, with TRBD2 matching over 13 bases. The TCR was taken from a human donor with alopecia areata. The sequenced sample was CD4+ T cells sorted from blood. This chain's CDR3 is CASSSGTSGTDTQYF. CDR3 bases: TGCGCCAGCAGCTCCGGGACTAGCGGGACGGATACGCAGTATTTT.